The 8 T cell receptor beta chains given below trace back to one sample, sequenced in a study of CD8 T cells in Susac syndrome. cDNA came from 0.5 to 1 ug RNA primed by random hexamers. Via MiXCR, TCRdb re-called the immunoSEQ multiplex PCR reads, giving one row per CDR3 protein. This table holds approximately 180,000 distinct CDR3 sequences, about 95% found once. The sequencing sample was made of CD4+ T cells from PBMCs. The receptors were sampled from a human donor with Susac syndrome.

This chain joins TRBV3-1 and TRBJ2-7; 10 bases match TRBD2. The CDR3 runs to 14 residues. From germline, CDR1 is LGHDT and CDR2 YNNKEL (reference sequence). With V trimmed by 1 base and J by 3 bases, 0 bases remained unmatched. The CDR3 loop is CASSQASGSYEQYF. CDR3 DNA: TGTGCCAGCAGCCAAGCTAGCGGGAGCTACGAGCAGTACTTC.

V gene TRBV30 combines with J gene TRBJ1-4; D gene unclear. Germline CDR1 is GTSNPN and CDR2 is SVGIG (reference sequence). The V gene lost 0 bases and the J gene lost 8 bases, with 10 bases spanning the gap. The length of the CDR3 is 13 residues. In DNA, the CDR3 is TGTGCCTGGAGTGTACCCGGGTGGGAAAAACTGTTTTTT. Encoded protein: CAWSVPGWEKLFF.

V gene TRBV30 combines with J gene TRBJ1-5; D is uncertain. The V and J ends lost 0 bases and 2 bases respectively, with 11 bases between them. CDR1 and CDR2 (germline): GTSNPN, SVGIG (reference sequence). CDR3 length: 15 amino acids. CDR3 amino acids: CAWSVSPGGNQPQHF. CDR3 in DNA: TGTGCCTGGAGTGTGTCCCCCGGGGGCAATCAGCCCCAGCATTTT.

The chain joins TRBV4-1 to TRBJ1-5; the D gene is possibly TRBD1 (5 bases). CDR1 is MGHRA and CDR2 is YSYEKL in the germline V gene. This CDR3 spans 16 amino acids. The germline V and J ends were trimmed by 5 bases and 5 bases, with 19 bases remaining between them. The CDR3, as DNA: TGCGCCAGCAGCAAAGGGAACAGGTTCCCTGATCAGCCCCAGCATTTT. This sequence encodes CASSKGNRFPDQPQHF.

The chain combines TRBV25-1 with TRBJ1-5, with TRBD1 as a possible D gene (6 bases). CDR1 and CDR2 (germline): MGHDK, SYGVNS. This CDR3 region has 15 residues. V was clipped by 3 bases and J by 5 bases, with 14 bases between them. This CDR3 reads CASSDSRDTDQPQHF. CDR3 coding DNA: TGTGCCAGCAGTGACTCCCGGGACACTGATCAGCCCCAGCATTTT.

The V call is TRBV13, the J call TRBJ1-4; D remains ambiguous. Per germline, CDR1 PRHDT and CDR2 FYEKMQ (reference sequence). V shed 1 base and J shed 0 bases, with 9 bases lying between them. The CDR3 is 16 residues long. CDR3 sequence: CASSLVAAATNEKLFF. CDR3 sequence (DNA): TGTGCCAGCAGCTTAGTGGCAGCAGCAACTAATGAAAAACTGTTTTTT.

The V gene is TRBV7-9, the J gene TRBJ2-1; unclear D gene. CDR3 length: 9 amino acids. The V gene lost 5 bases and the J gene lost 12 bases, with 5 bases spanning the gap. Germline CDR1 SEHNR, CDR2 FQNEAQ (reference sequence). CDR3 DNA: TGTGCCAGCAGCCCCCGGCAGTTCTTC. Translating it yields CASSPRQFF.

The V gene is TRBV5-1, the J gene TRBJ2-7, with D possibly called TRBD1 or TRBD2 (5 bases each). Germline V lookup: CDR1 SGHRS, CDR2 YFSETQ. V lost 4 bases and J lost 2, with 13 bases in between. This CDR3 is 14 amino acids long. The CDR3 nucleotides read TGCGCCAGCAGCATCCGGGACGGACCCTACGAGCAGTACTTC. Translation gives CASSIRDGPYEQYF.